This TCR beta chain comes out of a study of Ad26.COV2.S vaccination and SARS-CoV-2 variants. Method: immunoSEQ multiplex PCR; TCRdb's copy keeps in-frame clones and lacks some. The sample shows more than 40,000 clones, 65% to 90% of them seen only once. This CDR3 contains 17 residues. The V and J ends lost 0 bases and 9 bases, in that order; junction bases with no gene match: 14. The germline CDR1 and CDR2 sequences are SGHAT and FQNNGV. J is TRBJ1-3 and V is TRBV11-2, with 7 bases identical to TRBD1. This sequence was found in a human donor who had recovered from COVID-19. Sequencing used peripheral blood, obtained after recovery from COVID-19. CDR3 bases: TGTGCCAGCAGCTTAGATCCACAGGGGCCGTGGGGAGGCACCATATATTTT. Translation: CASSLDPQGPWGGTIYF.